This is a list of T cell receptor beta chains from one sample in a study of control samples from healthy donors and cancer patients. Profiled with immunoSEQ multiplex PCR; TCRdb holds only in-frame clones, not every one. Seen here are about 130,000 clones, around 92% observed once, and the top ten hold around 0.6%. Sequencing was performed on PBMCs. The source of these receptors is an elderly man with head and neck cancer. The CDR3 runs from the conserved cysteine through the conserved F or W. A D gene is named only where the DNA matches it firmly. Where a row states a size, it is once, few, many or the class of an expanded clone; other rows omit it.

TRBJ2-2,NA,NA,TRBV10-1,TGCGCCAGCCGAGCGGGGAACACCGGGGAGCTGTTTTTT,CASRAGNTGELFF
TRBJ1-2,NA,NA,TRBV3-1/TRBV3-2,TGTGCCAGCAGCCAGATAGGGGATGCTGAAGGCTACACCTTC,CASSQIGDAEGYTF
TRBJ2-1,NA,TRBD2,TRBV30,TGCGCCGGGCGGGGGGGGGCGGGCTTCCCTTTTAACAATGAGCAGTTCTTC,CAGRGGAGFPFNNEQFF
TRBJ1-2,NA,NA,TRBV15,TGTGCCACCAGCAGCTCCGGGACAATCTATGGCTACACCTTC,CATSSSGTIYGYTF
TRBJ2-2,NA,NA,TRBV3-1/TRBV3-2,TGTGCCACTTCTCTGGGACTTACCAACGGGGAGCTGTTTTTT,CATSLGLTNGELFF
TRBJ2-5,NA,TRBD2,TRBV3-1/TRBV3-2,TGTGCCAGCAGCCAAGGGACTAGCGGGAGGGCCCGAGAGACCCAGTACTTC,CASSQGTSGRARETQYF
TRBJ1-6,NA,NA,TRBV19,TGTGCCAGTAGTATCGGGACTGACGTGGCACCCCTCCACTTT,CASSIGTDVAPLHF
TRBJ1-1,NA,NA,TRBV19,TGTGCCAGTAGTACCTTTAACACTGAAGCTTTCTTT,CASSTFNTEAFF
TRBJ2-7,NA,TRBD2,TRBV4-3,TGCGCCAGCAGCCAAGATAATAGCGGGAGGGCCGTTTACGAGCAGTACTTC,CASSQDNSGRAVYEQYF
TRBJ1-5,NA,NA,TRBV6-1,TGTGCCAGCAGTGATGGGAGACAGCCCAGCAATCAGCCCCAGCATTTT,CASSDGRQPSNQPQHF
TRBJ1-1,NA,TRBD1,TRBV5-1,TGCGCCAGCAGCCCGACAGGGTGGAACACTGAAGCTTTCTTT,CASSPTGWNTEAFF
TRBJ1-2,NA,NA,TRBV5-4,TGTGCCAGCAGTCTGGGCAGGGATTATGGCTACACCTTC,CASSLGRDYGYTF
TRBJ2-4,NA,NA,TRBV18,TGTGCCAGCTCACCACGCGAGGGTCACATTCAGTACTTC,CASSPREGHIQYF
TRBJ1-3,NA,TRBD1,TRBV27,TGTGCCAGCAGTCCCCATCCGACAGGGATAGCCGCGGTAGGAAACACCATATATTTT,CASSPHPTGIAAVGNTIYF
TRBJ2-2,NA,TRBD1,TRBV9,TGTGCCAGCAGCGTAAAGGGACAGGGATACACCGGGGAGCTGTTTTTT,CASSVKGQGYTGELFF
TRBJ1-2,NA,TRBD1,TRBV27,TGTGCCAGCCAGTCGGTTCAGGGGGCCTCCCGACTCCATGGCTACACCTTC,CASQSVQGASRLHGYTF
TRBJ2-5,NA,NA,TRBV2,TGTGCCAGCAGTGGGCGAGGTAGCCACTTC,CASSGRGSHF
TRBJ2-3,NA,NA,TRBV7-2,TGTGCCAGCAGCCACCGGGACCACACAGATACGCAGTATTTT,CASSHRDHTDTQYF
TRBJ1-5,NA,NA,TRBV6-5,TGTGCCAGCAAAGGTAATAGCAATCAGCCCCAGCATTTT,CASKGNSNQPQHF
TRBJ1-2,NA,NA,TRBV29-1,TGCAGCGTTGAGACCGGAGGCTATGGCTACACCTTC,CSVETGGYGYTF
TRBJ1-4,few,NA,TRBV4-2,TGTGCCAGCAGCCAACTCGGGGACTTCAGTTCCGGTGAAAAACTGTTTTTT,CASSQLGDFSSGEKLFF
TRBJ1-2,NA,TRBD1,TRBV7-2,TGTGCCAGCAGCTTCCGGACAGGGGAGGATGGCTACACCTTC,CASSFRTGEDGYTF